Described below is a single TCR beta chain sequence and its context. Its specificity is not known. The CDR3 sequence is 15 residues long. The germline gives CDR1 ENHRY, CDR2 SYGVKD. With 4 bases clipped from V and 9 bases from J, the junction kept 11 bases outside the gene matches. These data originate in a study of blood T cells in healthy people across ages. Through a sample-barcoded 5' primer and a J-beta primer mix, a second PCR was run for about 6 to 12 cycles. Using its own MiXCR run on the 5' RACE reads, TCRdb lists one record per CDR3 protein. The table records around 800,000 distinct CDR3 sequences, 40% to 65% of them present only once. Study findings and constraints: Changes in expanded clonotypes were possibly confounded, as the CMV status of donors was unknown.

The chain employs TRBV10-3 and TRBJ2-1; 8 bases align to TRBD2. This sequence originates from an elderly man in good health. Sequenced input: blood. The CDR3 DNA is TGTGCCATCAGTGGTCCGCACGGGAGGGCCGGTGAGCAGTTCTTC. Amino acid sequence: CAISGPHGRAGEQFF.